These 19 T cell receptor beta chains originate from one sample sequenced in a study of CD8 T cells in ankylosing spondylitis (dated by TCRdb to 2015 to 2018). Library preparation was by 5' RACE. The reads were generated on an Illumina HiSeq 2500. In-frame beta chains were kept once TCRdb had trimmed the public reads at Q25 with fastp and called clones with MiXCR. Under each unique CDR3 protein, matching rows form one entry showing the most common genes and DNA. In this sample the table shows 250,000 or so distinct CDR3 sequences, more than 20% of which occur a single time. Jointly, the top ten make up around 0.64% of the sample. The sequencing input was blood, either unsorted or a sorted T cell fraction (not recorded which). The receptors were sampled from a male donor with ankylosing spondylitis or in good health (not recorded which).

The sample holds many counts of this clonotype. The CDR3 DNA is TGCAGTGCTGACAGGGGGCAAAACACCGGGGAGCTGTTTTTT. It encodes CSADRGQNTGELFF. The chain combines TRBV20-1 with TRBJ2-2, with TRBD1 identical over 10 bases. This CDR3 has 14 amino acids. V was pared by 5 bases and J by 2 bases, with 2 bases of the junction left unmatched. Looked up from germline, CDR1 is DFQATT and CDR2 is SNEGSKA (reference sequence).

The chain couples TRBV10-3 to TRBJ2-7; the match to TRBD1 covers 8 bases. V shed 9 bases, J shed 5 bases, and the junction held 12 bases outside the gene matches. CDR1 and CDR2 (germline): ENHRY, SYGVKD. The CDR3 loop spans 14 amino acids. CDR3 protein: CAIGAQGANDEQYF. For the CDR3, the DNA is TGTGCCATAGGCGCGCAGGGGGCTAACGACGAGCAGTACTTC.

This clonotype was seen many times. This sequence joins TRBV12-3 or TRBV12-4 and TRBJ1-1; D gene uncertain. There are 14 residues in the CDR3. Trimming took 2 bases from V and 6 from J, leaving 13 bases between them. CDR3 residues: CASSLTELTAEAFF. The CDR3 nucleotides are TGTGCCAGCAGTTTAACAGAATTAACAGCTGAAGCTTTCTTT.

V gene TRBV3-1 combines with J gene TRBJ2-5; TRBD2 might be the D (6 bases). From germline, CDR1 is LGHDT and CDR2 YNNKEL (reference sequence). V was cut by 1 base and J by 0 bases, with 15 bases left in between. The CDR3 has 17 amino acids. The chain's CDR3 is CASSQVKGRTNQETQYF. The CDR3 DNA is TGTGCCAGCAGCCAAGTCAAGGGGAGGACGAACCAAGAGACCCAGTACTTC.

In this sample, this clonotype turned up a few times. CDR3 sequence (DNA): TGCAGCGTACGTGGGGGGAACACCGGGGAGCTGTTTTTT. Its translation: CSVRGGNTGELFF. This sequence joins TRBV29-1 and TRBJ2-2; either TRBD1 or TRBD2 may fit D (5 bases each). Germline V gene sequence: CDR1 SQVTM, CDR2 ANQGSEA. The CDR3 covers 13 residues. V lost 6 bases and J 1 base, leaving 9 bases between the germline ends.

The V call is TRBV3-1, the J call TRBJ2-5; TRBD1 aligns across 7 bases. With V trimmed by 2 bases and J by 14 bases, 11 bases remained unmatched. The CDR3 consists of 13 residues. Germline V gives CDR1 LGHDT, CDR2 YNNKEL (reference sequence). The CDR3 sequence: CASSQSDRPSHYF. DNA of the CDR3: TGTGCCAGCAGCCAATCGGACAGGCCCAGTCACTACTTC.

There are many counts of this clonotype. J is TRBJ2-2 and V is TRBV20-1; TRBD2 matches at 7 bases. The germline V gene has CDR1 DFQATT and CDR2 SNEGSKA (reference sequence). The V and J ends lost 3 bases and 0 bases, in that order; junction bases with no gene match: 4. The CDR3 covers 15 residues. As DNA, the CDR3 is TGCAGTGCTAGGTGGAGCGGGGCGAACACCGGGGAGCTGTTTTTT. Protein sequence: CSARWSGANTGELFF.

V is TRBV20-1 and J is TRBJ1-5; the D is unclear. The CDR3 spans 15 residues. Germline lookup yields CDR1 DFQATT and CDR2 SNEGSKA (reference sequence). V was cut by 0 bases and J by 3 bases, with 12 bases left in between. In nucleotides, the CDR3 is TGCAGTGCTAGAGATGTGCGAGGCTCCAATCAGCCCCAGCATTTT. This gives the protein CSARDVRGSNQPQHF.

The sample holds a few counts of this clonotype. V gene TRBV20-1 combines with J gene TRBJ1-3, with TRBD1 matching over 7 bases. Germline V CDR1 and CDR2: DFQATT, SNEGSKA (reference sequence). With 1 base clipped from V and 2 bases from J, the junction kept 5 bases outside the gene matches. The CDR3 sequence is 15 residues long. DNA of the CDR3: TGCAGTGCTAGAGTAGGCAGGGGGACTGGAAACACCATATATTTT. Translating it yields CSARVGRGTGNTIYF.

This clonotype was counted ten times or more. The chain has TRBV20-1 and TRBJ1-5; TRBD1 aligns across 7 bases. Germline V gives CDR1 DFQATT, CDR2 SNEGSKA (reference sequence). The V segment lost 0 bases and the J segment 7 bases; nucleotides outside the gene matches: 9. This CDR3 has 15 residues. The DNA for the CDR3 is TGCAGTGCTAGAGATAACGGGGCAGGGGGACAGCCCCAGCATTTT. This codes for CSARDNGAGGQPQHF.

The chain uses TRBV4-2 and TRBJ2-5, with 11 positions matching TRBD2. J lost 5 bases, V lost 1 base, and 6 bases had no gene match. CDR3 length: 16 amino acids. Germline V CDR1 and CDR2: LGHNA, YNFKEQ. CDR3 amino acids: CASSQGSGLAGETQYF. The CDR3 coding sequence is TGTGCCAGCAGCCAAGGGTCTGGACTAGCGGGTGAGACCCAGTACTTC.

The genes are TRBV20-1 and TRBJ1-2; D is possibly TRBD1 (5 bases). The CDR3 contains 14 residues. V was trimmed by 6 bases and J by 0 bases, leaving 14 bases between them. Germline V lookup: CDR1 DFQATT, CDR2 SNEGSKA (reference sequence). For the CDR3, the DNA is TGCAGTGCCTACACCCGGGGGGCTAACTATGGCTACACCTTC. Amino acid sequence: CSAYTRGANYGYTF.

This clonotype was recorded many times. This chain uses TRBV12-3 or TRBV12-4 with TRBJ1-4, with unresolved D. CDR3 length: 14 residues. Trimming removed 6 bases from V and 5 bases from J, with 13 bases in between. This CDR3 is CASSPSRGNEKLFF. The CDR3, as DNA: TGTGCCAGCAGCCCCTCTCGAGGAAATGAAAAACTGTTTTTT.

The sample holds many counts of this clonotype. The CDR3 nucleotides read TGTGCCAGCAGTTTCAGGGGGGGGACAAACGAGCAGTACTTC. Amino acid sequence: CASSFRGGTNEQYF. The rearrangement uses TRBV12-3 or TRBV12-4 and TRBJ2-7; D possibly matches TRBD1 or TRBD2 (7 bases each). There are 14 residues in the CDR3. V lost 3 bases and J 5 bases, leaving 14 bases between the germline ends.

The sample holds many counts of this clonotype. CDR3 DNA sequence: TGCAGTGCCACTCAAGAAAAACTGTTTTTT. This sequence encodes CSATQEKLFF. J is TRBJ1-4 and V is TRBV20-1, with D uncertain. Germline-derived CDR1 and CDR2 are DFQATT and SNEGSKA (reference sequence). V was pared by 6 bases and J by 8 bases, with 7 bases between. This CDR3 is 10 amino acids long.

The J gene is TRBJ2-5, the V gene TRBV7-2; tentatively, D is TRBD1 or TRBD2 (5 bases each). Between the trimmed V and J ends, which lost 1 base and 5 bases, there was a span of 14 bases. This CDR3 has 15 residues. Looked up from germline, CDR1 is SGHTA and CDR2 is FQGNSA. This CDR3 is CASSLGGGRMETQYF. CDR3 bases: TGTGCCAGCAGCTTAGGGGGCGGGCGTATGGAGACCCAGTACTTC.

This clonotype was observed many times. This rearrangement joins TRBV20-1 to TRBJ2-3; TRBD1 aligns across 9 bases. This CDR3 is built from 15 residues. The V segment lost 0 bases and the J segment 1 base; nucleotides outside the gene matches: 2. CDR1 and CDR2 from the germline V gene are DFQATT and SNEGSKA (reference sequence). In DNA, the CDR3 is TGCAGTGCTAGAGATCGGACAGGGGGCACAGATACGCAGTATTTT. Its protein product is CSARDRTGGTDTQYF.

This clonotype was recorded many times. This chain links TRBV5-1 with TRBJ1-1; 7 bases align to TRBD1. The germline CDR1 and CDR2 sequences are SGHRS and YFSETQ. The ends lost 4 bases at V and 1 base at J; junction bases unmatched: 4. The CDR3 length is 14 residues. The CDR3 spells CASSRQGANTEAFF. Here the CDR3 DNA reads TGCGCCAGCAGCAGACAGGGCGCGAACACTGAAGCTTTCTTT.

This chain joins TRBV12-3 or TRBV12-4 and TRBJ2-7; 10 bases align to TRBD1. CDR3 length equals 15 residues. Unmatched junction bases numbered 6, after V lost 4 bases and J lost 3 bases. CDR3 sequence (DNA): TGTGCCAGCAGTTCACCCGACAGGGGGCACTACGAGCAGTACTTC. This codes for CASSSPDRGHYEQYF.